This T cell receptor (beta chain) was identified in a study of shared clonotypes between healthy human individuals. Study in general: The composition of the donors was a couple of women and a few men aged 18 to 49. Three plates were used per donor for CD4 naive, three for CD4 memory, two for CD8 naive and one for CD8 memory.

Libraries were prepared by immunoSEQ multiplex PCR; TCRdb keeps only in-frame clonotypes and omits some of them. The sample lists 2 million to 2.5 million clones, almost 96% occurring once. Sequenced sample: naive CD4+ T cells sorted from blood. Stated subset: CD45RA+ positively selected. This clonotype was sampled from a young man in good health.

In nucleotides, the CDR3 is TGCGCCAGCAGCCAAGCCGGGACAACCCGGGAGACCCAGTACTTC. Translated, it gives CASSQAGTTRETQYF. The chain has TRBV4-1 and TRBJ2-5; possible D gene TRBD1, 6 bases. CDR1 MGHRA and CDR2 YSYEKL come from the germline V gene. Trimming removed 1 base at V and 5 bases at J, with 14 bases between. There are 15 residues in the CDR3.